One and the same sample provided the 21 T cell receptor beta chains below, sequenced in a study of blood T cell repertoires in COVID-19. TCRdb's table, derived via immunoSEQ multiplex PCR, lists solely in-frame clones and lacks some. The sample records about 98,000 clones, about 80% being singletons. The specimen sequenced was peripheral blood. All receptors come from a man in his 70s with acute or convalescent COVID-19.

This clone was seen more than once but under ten times. This sequence joins TRBV2 and TRBJ2-1; tentatively, D is TRBD2 (6 bases). V was clipped by 6 bases and J by 8 bases, with 14 bases between them. There are 13 residues in the CDR3. CDR1 is SNHLY and CDR2 is FYNNEI in the germline V gene. DNA for the CDR3: TGTGCCAGCAGCGTGGACTGGGAGGATGAGCAGTTCTTC. This translates into CASSVDWEDEQFF.

V is TRBV30 and J is TRBJ1-2, with 8 bases matching TRBD1. Looked up from germline, CDR1 is GTSNPN and CDR2 is SVGIG (reference sequence). The V and J ends lost 6 bases and 4 bases, in that order; junction bases with no gene match: 13. There are 15 residues in the CDR3. The CDR3 region is CACLFPGQAGYGYTF. The CDR3 DNA is TGTGCCTGTCTATTCCCGGGACAGGCGGGCTATGGCTACACCTTC.

The chain has TRBV4-1 and TRBJ1-1; D not certain. CDR3 length: 13 amino acids. V shed 1 base and J shed 5 bases, with 8 bases lying between them. The germline gives CDR1 MGHRA, CDR2 YSYEKL. Here the CDR3 reads CASSQVEGTEAFF. CDR3 in DNA: TGCGCCAGCAGCCAAGTCGAGGGAACTGAAGCTTTCTTT.

The rearrangement joins TRBV24-1 to TRBJ2-5, with 11 bases aligning to TRBD2. V gave up 5 bases and J gave up 4 bases; unmatched junction bases: 8. This CDR3 contains 16 residues. Germline V gives CDR1 KGHDR, CDR2 SFDVKD. The CDR3 DNA reads as TGTGCCACCAGTGCCGGGACTAGCGGAGGGGGAGAGACCCAGTACTTC. This gives the protein CATSAGTSGGGETQYF.

The V gene is TRBV20-1, the J gene TRBJ1-2, with D unclear. The CDR3 has 11 amino acids. Trimming pared 8 bases from V and 6 bases from J, leaving 13 bases between. Per germline, CDR1 DFQATT and CDR2 SNEGSKA (reference sequence). The CDR3 loop is CSPKGGHGYTF. DNA of the CDR3: TGCAGTCCGAAGGGAGGCCATGGCTACACCTTC.

The chain recombines TRBV18 with TRBJ2-1, with 10 bases fitting TRBD2. The germline V gene has CDR1 KGHSH and CDR2 LQKENI. After removal of 1 base from V and 7 bases from J, the junction contained 4 bases not matched to a gene. The CDR3 runs 15 residues. The CDR3 reads CASSPLAGGENEQFF. In DNA form, the CDR3 reads TGTGCCAGCTCACCACTAGCGGGAGGTGAAAATGAGCAGTTCTTC.

The rearrangement joins TRBV7-2 to TRBJ1-3; D not certain. This CDR3 spans 15 amino acids. The germline V and J ends were trimmed by 5 bases and 2 bases, with 13 bases remaining between them. CDR1 and CDR2 (germline): SGHTA, FQGNSA. The CDR3, as DNA: TGTGCCAGCAGCCCGCAATCGGGGACTGGAAACACCATATATTTT. Residues: CASSPQSGTGNTIYF.

V usage is TRBV19 and J usage is TRBJ2-7; D not resolved. Germline V gene lookup returns CDR1 LNHDA and CDR2 SQIVND (reference sequence). The CDR3 runs 13 residues. Trimming shortened V by 5 bases and J by 3 bases, and 11 bases separated the two germline ends. The CDR3 sequence is CASSHRSGYEQYF. CDR3 coding DNA: TGTGCCAGTAGTCACCGGTCGGGCTACGAGCAGTACTTC.

The J gene is TRBJ1-5, the V gene TRBV5-1; TRBD1 matches 11 bases. This CDR3 contains 15 residues. Germline-derived CDR1 and CDR2 are SGHRS and YFSETQ. With V trimmed by 4 bases and J by 9 bases, 9 bases remained unmatched. DNA of the CDR3: TGCGCCAGCAGCACCGGGACAGGGGGGAAGCTGCCCCAGCATTTT. Its translation: CASSTGTGGKLPQHF.

The genes are TRBV11-2 and TRBJ2-1, with TRBD2 matching 13 bases. Germline CDR1 SGHAT, CDR2 FQNNGV. V dropped 5 bases and J dropped 4; count of bases not matched to a gene: 5. The CDR3 has 16 residues. The CDR3 loop reads CASSPGLAGLYNEQFF. Written as DNA, the CDR3 is TGTGCCAGCAGCCCGGGACTAGCGGGACTGTACAATGAGCAGTTCTTC.

Points on this clone: The sample carries other DNA sequences with the same CDR3. V is TRBV5-1 and J is TRBJ2-3; 8 bases are shared with TRBD2. CDR3 size: 15 residues. V lost 0 bases and J lost 4; bases outside the gene matches: 4. CDR1 SGHRS and CDR2 YFSETQ come from the germline V gene. The CDR3 reads CASSLGLAGSDTQYF. The DNA of the CDR3 is TGCGCCAGCAGCTTGGGGCTAGCGGGCTCAGATACGCAGTATTTT.

This clone was picked up a small number of times. V is TRBV27 and J is TRBJ2-5; weak D call: TRBD1 (6 bases). Germline CDR1 is MNHEY and CDR2 is SMNVEV (reference sequence). The CDR3 contains 15 residues. Trimming took 6 bases from V and 2 from J, leaving 16 bases between them. The CDR3 DNA follows: TGTGCCAGCAGGGATTCGGACAGCCGACAAGAGACCCAGTACTTC. Its protein is CASRDSDSRQETQYF.

V and J are TRBV5-1 and TRBJ2-1, with 9 bases that match TRBD1. The CDR3 consists of 14 residues. Per germline, CDR1 SGHRS and CDR2 YFSETQ. V was clipped by 4 bases and J by 7 bases; unmatched bases: 6. Here the CDR3 reads CASSLQGAQNEQFF. As DNA, the CDR3 is TGCGCCAGCAGCCTACAGGGGGCGCAGAATGAGCAGTTCTTC.

This clone was detected only a few times. V usage is TRBV5-5 and J usage is TRBJ1-5; TRBD1 aligns across 11 bases. Germline lookup yields CDR1 SGHKS and CDR2 YYEKEE (reference sequence). V lost 2 bases and J lost 2; bases outside the gene matches: 9. The CDR3 extends over 18 amino acids. CDR3 sequence reads: CASSFGDRGAWGNQPQHF. The CDR3 region has the DNA TGTGCCAGCAGCTTCGGGGACAGGGGGGCTTGGGGCAATCAGCCCCAGCATTTT. The whole variable domain, remainder taken from reference TRBV5-5 and TRBJ1-5, is DAGVTQSPTHLIKTRGQQVTLRCSPISGHKSVSWYQQVLGQGPQFIFQYYEKEERGRGNFPDRFSARQFPNYSSELNVNALLLGDSALYLCASSFGDRGAWGNQPQHFGDGTRLSIL.

V and J are TRBV18 and TRBJ2-7, with TRBD1 matching over 9 bases. The CDR3 sequence is 14 residues long. Per the germline V gene, CDR1 is KGHSH and CDR2 is LQKENI. V lost 3 bases to trimming and J lost 4 bases; unmatched junction nucleotides: 4. CDR3 residues: CASSPAQGAYEQYF. The CDR3, as DNA: TGTGCCAGCTCACCTGCACAGGGGGCGTACGAGCAGTACTTC.

This clone occurred a few times. This same CDR3 is encoded by further DNA sequences in the sample. J is TRBJ1-2 and V is TRBV3-1 (or the pseudogene TRBV3-2); D is unresolved. Germline V CDR1 and CDR2: LGHDT, YNNKEL (reference sequence). The CDR3 covers 15 residues. V lost 0 bases, J lost 6 bases, and 14 bases lay in between. The CDR3 reads CASSQDLRGSDGYTF. For the CDR3, the DNA is TGTGCCAGCAGCCAAGATCTCCGAGGGTCCGATGGCTACACCTTC.

The chain combines TRBV6-1 with TRBJ2-7; possible D gene TRBD2, 5 bases. V gave up 1 base and J gave up 6 bases, with 7 bases separating them. The CDR3 sequence is 12 residues long. Germline assignment: CDR1 MNHNS and CDR2 SASEGT. This CDR3 reads CASSEGGIEQYF. As DNA, the CDR3 is TGTGCCAGCAGTGAAGGAGGGATCGAGCAGTACTTC.

This clone was seen just once. This sequence joins TRBV5-4 and TRBJ2-1; TRBD2 matches at 8 bases. In germline, CDR1 is SGHNT, CDR2 YYREEE (reference sequence). This CDR3 has 15 amino acids. After removal of 1 base from V and 7 bases from J, the junction contained 7 bases not matched to a gene. Written as DNA, the CDR3 is TGTGCCAGCAGCTTGTACGGGAGGGCCCAAAATGAGCAGTTCTTC. Protein: CASSLYGRAQNEQFF.

In its sample, this clone was seen once. Germline is not matched at one junction end, which may reflect a read error. In the same sample, other DNA sequences code for this CDR3. The chain carries TRBV5-5 and TRBJ1-1; TRBD1 matches 9 bases. The CDR3 contains 15 residues. From germline, CDR1 is SGHKS and CDR2 YYEKEE (reference sequence). CDR3 sequence (DNA): TGCGCCAGCAGCCCCTGGTGGACAGGGGAAACTGAAGCTTTCTTT. Its translation is CASSPWWTGETEAFF.

The genes are TRBV11-3 and TRBJ2-3; TRBD2 might be the D (6 bases). Trimming pared 5 bases from V and 0 bases from J, leaving 12 bases between. This CDR3 region has 15 residues. Germline loops: CDR1 SGHNT, CDR2 YENEEA. The CDR3 DNA sequence: TGTGCCAGCAGCCGGGAGAGCACTAGCACAGATACGCAGTATTTT. It translates to CASSRESTSTDTQYF.

The chain employs TRBV7-2 and TRBJ2-2; D not certain. Germline V gene sequence: CDR1 SGHTA, CDR2 FQGNSA. The CDR3 has 15 residues. Trimming shortened V by 1 base and J by 5 bases, and 11 bases separated the two germline ends. The CDR3 is CASSLGAPTTGELFF. CDR3 in DNA: TGTGCCAGCAGCTTAGGGGCTCCTACAACCGGGGAGCTGTTTTTT.